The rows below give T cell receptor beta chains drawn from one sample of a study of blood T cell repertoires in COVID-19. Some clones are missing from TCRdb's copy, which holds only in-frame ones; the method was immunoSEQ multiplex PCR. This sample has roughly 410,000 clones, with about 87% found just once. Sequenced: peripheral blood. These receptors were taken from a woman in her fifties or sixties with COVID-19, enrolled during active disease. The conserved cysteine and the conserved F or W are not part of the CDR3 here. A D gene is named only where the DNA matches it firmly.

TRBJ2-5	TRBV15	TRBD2	ATQREGRETQY
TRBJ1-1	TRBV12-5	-	ASAKGGMNTEAF
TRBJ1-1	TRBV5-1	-	ASSLAGMVNTEAF
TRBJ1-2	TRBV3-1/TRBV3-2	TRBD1	ASSQDRGAGYGYT
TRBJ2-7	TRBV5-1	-	ASSLEQPYEQY
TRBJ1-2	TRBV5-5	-	ASSFSGGRT
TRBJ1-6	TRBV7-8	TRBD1	ASSLSTTGGGSPLH
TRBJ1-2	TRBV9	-	ASRSRANYGYT
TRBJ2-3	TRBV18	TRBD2	ASSEAGPGVADTQY
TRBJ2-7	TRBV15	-	ATSRASGDEDEQY
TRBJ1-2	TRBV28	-	ASTKDSNYGYT
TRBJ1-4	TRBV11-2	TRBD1	ASSSSLGQGAADVLF
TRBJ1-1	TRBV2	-	ASSVQGRTEAF
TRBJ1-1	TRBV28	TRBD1	ASSSGQRDTEAF
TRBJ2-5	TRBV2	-	ASSDSRVLETQY
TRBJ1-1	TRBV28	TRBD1	ASSPRTGDMNTEAF
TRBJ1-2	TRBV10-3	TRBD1	AISEPRPPPRTGTNYGYT
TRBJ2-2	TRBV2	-	ALSRGTGELF
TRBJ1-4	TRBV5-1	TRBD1	ASSLGTGGNEKLF
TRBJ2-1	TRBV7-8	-	ASSKRQDRSYEQF
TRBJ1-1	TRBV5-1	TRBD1	ASSLTRGRGTEAF
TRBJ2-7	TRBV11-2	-	ASSLGTRKHSYEQY
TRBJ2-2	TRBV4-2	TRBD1	ASSQEGQGDTGELF
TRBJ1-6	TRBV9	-	ASSISGGDNSPLH
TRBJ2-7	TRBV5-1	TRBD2	ASSFRSSGVPYEQY
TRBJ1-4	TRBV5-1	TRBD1	ASSLGTGNEKLF
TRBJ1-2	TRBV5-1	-	ASSLLEQNYGYT
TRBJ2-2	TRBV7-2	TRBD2	ASSPGLAGGYTGELF
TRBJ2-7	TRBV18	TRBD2	ASSLGSGGPYEQY
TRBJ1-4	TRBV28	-	ASRSSGAEDEKLF
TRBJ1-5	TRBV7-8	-	ASSPQGYSNQPQH
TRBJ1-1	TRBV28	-	ASRGTMNTEAF
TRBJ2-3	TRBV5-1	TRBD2	ASSTQTSGPSTDTQY
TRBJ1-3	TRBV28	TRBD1	ASSLAGGSGGNTIY
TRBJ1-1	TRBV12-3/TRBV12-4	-	ASRDTGLAF
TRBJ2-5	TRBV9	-	ASSVARGETQY
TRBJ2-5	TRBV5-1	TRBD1	ASSRPGQGAPETQY
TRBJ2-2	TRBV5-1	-	GTRDTYFAGTGELF
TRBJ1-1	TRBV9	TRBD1	ASSPSRGQAGGTEAF
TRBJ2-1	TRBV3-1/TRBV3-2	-	ASSLLTRNEQF
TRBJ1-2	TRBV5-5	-	ASSLGSGYT
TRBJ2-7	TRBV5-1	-	ASRWEVGYEQY
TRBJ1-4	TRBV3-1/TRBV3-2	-	ASSQAMTGFDEKLF
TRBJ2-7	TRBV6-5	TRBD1	ASSYSGQGAIEQY
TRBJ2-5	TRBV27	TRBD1	ASRGTGGVETQY
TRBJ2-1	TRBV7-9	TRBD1	ASSSWRQGAWEQF
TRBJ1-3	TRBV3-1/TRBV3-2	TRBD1	ASSQRDRGTGNTIY
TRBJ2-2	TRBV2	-	ASSSATGELF
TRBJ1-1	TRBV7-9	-	ASSLALQGTWNTEAF
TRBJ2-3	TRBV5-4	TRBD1	ASLEGQGTDTQY
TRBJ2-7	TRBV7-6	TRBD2	ASSSPSGGTYEQY
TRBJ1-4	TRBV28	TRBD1	ASTPQQGARANEKLF
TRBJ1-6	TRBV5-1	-	ASSLEGNGYNSPLH